This TCR beta chain was sequenced for a study of blood T cell repertoires in COVID-19 (dated by TCRdb to about 2020). Regarding the research as a whole: Samples from collaborators originated in the United States, Italy and Spain and spanned both the acute and convalescent phases of COVID-19. The prospective study material was composed of cDNA or gDNA derived from T cells, B-cell-depleted T cells, or PBMCs. The dataset comprised deeply sampled blood TCRbeta repertoires from subjects exposed to, actively infected with, or recovered from COVID-19. A freely available public database, intended as a resource for researchers studying the immune response to SARS-CoV-2, is where the repertoires were released. Samples came from the ongoing ImmuneRACE study (first 160 participants) plus 1,254 subjects from 6 global collaborators. Sample metadata almost always included a de-identified subject ID, COVID-19 status, age in years and sex. Where HLA class I and class II types were available, the types were taken from metadata supplied by the sample provider, not from assay-based typing. Results and caveats for the whole study, not just this receptor: Clinical and demographic metadata were provided uncurated, with the amount varying by source and participant.

This clone was seen a handful of times. The target of this receptor is not known. Base qualities were left out, and no much larger clone turns up one base away. The CDR3, from cysteine to phenylalanine, totals 11 residues. Only the CDR3 region is kept as DNA, spanning 33 bases read in frame from base 1. Based on the germline V gene (reference sequence), the CDR1 and CDR2 sequences are GTSNPN and SVGIG. V sheds 2 bases and J sheds 6 bases, leaving 4 bases between their ends. TCRbeta CDR3 regions were amplified from genomic DNA by means of the immunoSEQ Assay, a bias-controlled multiplex PCR. The study's own analysis went as follows. Within the assay, amplification of reference gene primers was used to estimate how many nucleated cells each sample contained. Sequence reads were collapsed and filtered to measure the absolute abundance of every unique TCRbeta CDR3 rearrangement. For each sample, productive Simpson clonality was calculated as the square root of Simpson's diversity index over productive rearrangements. The table comes from immuneACCESS by way of TCRdb, which keeps in-frame sequences with V and J called. Part of the clones is missing from these tables; in studies checked, under half for an unresolved V gene and the rest for unknown reasons. The DNA was the basis for D and trimming; V, J and clone size are from that table. This sample comprises under 300,000 clones, approximately 80% of them detected only once. Of the sample, 4% is held by the ten largest clones.

Each collaborating institution followed its own protocols to collect whole blood in K2EDTA tubes. For TCRbeta analysis, collaborator samples were shipped as frozen whole blood, as isolated PBMCs, or as DNA extracted from either sample type. This clonotype originated in a woman aged 40 to 49 with active or convalescent COVID-19. This chain is built from TRBV30 and TRBJ2-2, with the identity of the D gene unclear. Sample: peripheral blood. The CDR3 amino acid sequence is: CAWSISGELFF. The DNA sequence is TGTGCCTGGAGTATCTCCGGGGAGCTGTTTTTT.